These 5 T cell receptor beta chains came from one sample sequenced in a study of blood T cell repertoires in COVID-19. The data were produced by immunoSEQ multiplex PCR, yet TCRdb's version contains in-frame clones alone and is incomplete. The profile shows roughly 290,000 clones, approximately 85% of them singletons. Material: PBMCs or T cells enriched from blood (not recorded which). These receptor sequences come from a man in his thirties or forties who had recovered from COVID-19.

This sequence joins TRBV29-1 and TRBJ1-5; D call uncertain. Germline V gives CDR1 SQVTM, CDR2 ANQGSEA. This CDR3 has 10 amino acids. CDR3 in DNA: TGCGGCGGGCAGGTCCAGCCCCAGCATTTT. Protein sequence: CGGQVQPQHF.

This chain joins TRBV7-6 and TRBJ2-3; 11 bases match TRBD2. The length of the CDR3 is 16 residues. Trimming took 2 bases from V and 4 from J; bases not matched to a gene: 5. Germline V gives CDR1 SGHVS, CDR2 FNYEAQ. The CDR3 reads CASSLYSGGVADTQYF. The CDR3, as DNA: TGTGCCAGCAGCTTATATAGCGGGGGGGTAGCAGATACGCAGTATTTT.

The V and J genes are TRBV3-1 (or the pseudogene TRBV3-2) and TRBJ1-1; possible D gene TRBD1, 5 bases. Germline V gene sequence: CDR1 LGHDT, CDR2 YNNKEL (reference sequence). Trimming pared 0 bases from V and 2 bases from J, leaving 13 bases between. This CDR3 is built from 16 residues. The CDR3 sequence: CASSQDLTVINTEAFF. CDR3 nucleotides: TGTGCCAGCAGCCAAGATTTGACAGTCATTAACACTGAAGCTTTCTTT.

The gene calls are TRBV7-2 and TRBJ1-4, with a possible D match to TRBD1 (6 bases). CDR1 SGHTA and CDR2 FQGNSA come from the germline V gene. The CDR3 totals 15 residues. Trimming took off 5 bases at V and 8 bases at J, with 18 bases between the two ends. The CDR3 region is CASSPGASGGEKLFF. CDR3 DNA sequence: TGTGCCAGCAGCCCAGGGGCCTCGGGAGGGGAAAAACTGTTTTTT.

The J gene is TRBJ1-1, the V gene TRBV5-3; weak D call: TRBD1 (6 bases). TRBV5-3 qualifies as an ORF whose function is uncertain. CDR3 length: 14 residues. The ends were cut back, 4 bases at V and 5 bases at J, with 15 bases in the middle. This CDR3 is CARSGTGWGTEAFF. The CDR3 nucleotides read TGTGCCAGAAGCGGAACAGGGTGGGGGACTGAAGCTTTCTTT.